Here is one T cell receptor (beta chain) with its context. Its antigen remains unknown. Primers: 60 Vbeta forward and 13 Jbeta reverse. Using immunoSEQ multiplex PCR, the repertoire was profiled, and TCRdb retains in-frame clones only, with some absent. The data contain approximately 190,000 clones, about 86% of them singletons. Germline V CDR1 and CDR2: MNHNS, SASEGT. The V gene end was trimmed by 5 bases and the J gene end by 5 bases; junction bases not matched to a gene: 3. The CDR3 runs 15 residues. The data were taken from a study of cytomegalovirus exposure and HLA in healthy donors. At the level of the study: Most genotyped donors, over 70% of about 400, had Caucasian-associated genetic ancestry. Findings and caveats of the study: It was reported in a later analysis that an Asian-associated ancestry cluster showed fewer N-insertions than the roughly 670-donor mean. In a later analysis, TCR beta V- and J-gene trimming showed a link to a missense DCLRE1C variant.

The rearrangement joins TRBV6-1 to TRBJ2-3; 14 bases line up with TRBD2. The sample consisted of PBMCs. The origin of this receptor is a man in his forties in good health and CMV-seropositive. In nucleotides, the CDR3 is TGTGCCAGCAGTTCTGGGACTAGCGGGAGAGATACGCAGTATTTT. The encoded protein is CASSSGTSGRDTQYF.